This entry is about one T cell receptor beta chain. Antigen unknown. CDR3 length: 14 amino acids. Trimming left V 5 bases short and J 4 bases short, with 9 bases between. The sample belongs to a study of T-cell reconstitution after alpha-beta-depleted transplantation in children. Whole-study findings and limits: After one year, T-cell counts and TCRbeta diversity mostly came from new T cells. Reportedly, roughly two months post-transplant, alpha-beta T cells arose from several hundred expanded graft clones.

The TCRbeta library was prepared with unique molecular identifiers. TCRdb ran MiXCR on the PCR reads and lists one entry per CDR3 protein. Of approximately 430,000 distinct CDR3 sequences in the sample, roughly 16% were seen once. The sample in question was PBMCs, mostly from graft donor cells, obtained 360 days after TCRalphabeta/CD19-depleted stem cell transplant. The receptor was derived from a boy in the first two years of life who had a stem cell transplant for Wiskott-Aldrich syndrome, so the T cells may come from the graft donor. V usage is TRBV12-3 or TRBV12-4 and J usage is TRBJ1-6; a possible D gene is TRBD1 (6 bases). CDR3 sequence reads: CASSSTGYNSPLHF. In DNA, the CDR3 is TGTGCCAGCAGTAGCACAGGGTATAATTCACCCCTCCACTTT.